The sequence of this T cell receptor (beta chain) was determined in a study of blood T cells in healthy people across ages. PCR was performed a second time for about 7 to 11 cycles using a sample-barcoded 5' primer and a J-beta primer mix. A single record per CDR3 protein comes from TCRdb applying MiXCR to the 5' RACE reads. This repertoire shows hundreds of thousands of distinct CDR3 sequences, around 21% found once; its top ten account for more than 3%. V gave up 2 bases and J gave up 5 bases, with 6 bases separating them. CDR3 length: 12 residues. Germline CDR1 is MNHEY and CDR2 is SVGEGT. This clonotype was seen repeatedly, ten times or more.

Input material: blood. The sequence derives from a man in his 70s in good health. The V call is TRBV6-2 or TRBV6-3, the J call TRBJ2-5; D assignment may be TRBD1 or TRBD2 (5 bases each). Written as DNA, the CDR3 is TGTGCCAGCAGTTACGAGGGGGAGACCCAGTACTTC. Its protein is CASSYEGETQYF.